These 27 T cell receptor beta chains came from one sample sequenced in a study of regulatory T cells in long-lasting Graves disease. Time point described: persistent/refractory GD, antithyroid drugs over 5 years with positive TRAb. The TCR library was prepared using RNA isolated from PBMCs. According to the study, TCR beta libraries were built with iRepertoire HTBI primers and CDR3-region Arm-PCR. Each CDR3 protein is one row after TCRdb ran MiXCR on the multiplex PCR reads. The repertoire holds around 450,000 distinct CDR3 sequences, with 20% to 25% as singletons. The input for sequencing was peripheral blood mononuclear cells (PBMCs), taken when the disease was refractory, from a patient treated with antithyroid drugs. The source of these receptors is a female donor with Graves disease.

This clonotype was counted only a few times. V gene TRBV28 combines with J gene TRBJ1-5; weak D call: TRBD1 (5 bases). Germline CDR1 reads MDHEN; CDR2 reads SYDVKM. The CDR3 is 15 residues long. The V end was cut by 6 bases, the J end by 4 bases, with 16 bases between. In DNA form, the CDR3 reads TGTGCCAGCAGATCTCCGCCCGGGGGGAATCAGCCCCAGCATTTT. Translating it yields CASRSPPGGNQPQHF.

The rearrangement joins TRBV5-1 to TRBJ2-2, with D tentatively TRBD2 (6 bases). Germline assignment: CDR1 SGHRS and CDR2 YFSETQ. V was trimmed by 1 base and J by 4 bases, leaving 11 bases between them. The CDR3 sequence is 15 residues long. CDR3 bases: TGCGCCAGCAGCTTGACTAGCCCCCCCACCGGGGAGCTGTTTTTT. Translated, it gives CASSLTSPPTGELFF.

The rearrangement links TRBV6-1 to TRBJ2-3; D unclear. V was shortened by 4 bases and J by 3 bases, with 17 bases between the two germline ends. Germline CDR1 MNHNS, CDR2 SASEGT. This CDR3 region has 16 residues. The DNA of the CDR3 is TGTGCCAGCAGTGTCCGAGGCGACTTCGGGACAGATACGCAGTATTTT. Its translation: CASSVRGDFGTDTQYF.

In this sample, this clonotype turned up many times. This chain links TRBV12-5 with TRBJ1-2; D is ambiguous. The germline CDR1 and CDR2 sequences are LGHNT and FRNRAP. V was clipped by 6 bases and J by 0 bases, with 8 bases between them. CDR3 length: 13 amino acids. The CDR3 nucleotides read TGTGCTAGTGGCCTGCAAACTAACTATGGCTACACCTTC. Translated, it gives CASGLQTNYGYTF.

In this sample, this clonotype turned up a few times. The genes are TRBV9 and TRBJ2-7; either TRBD1 or TRBD2 may fit D (5 bases each). Trimming removed 0 bases from V and 3 bases from J, with 13 bases in between. The germline CDR1 and CDR2 sequences are SGDLS and YYNGEE. The CDR3 is 15 residues long. CDR3 bases: TGTGCCAGCAGCGTAGGAGGGGCCGCCGACTACGAGCAGTACTTC. Encoded protein: CASSVGGAADYEQYF.

This clonotype turned up a few times. CDR3 in amino acids: CASSITGSGTGELFF. In DNA form, the CDR3 reads TGTGCCAGTAGTATAACAGGGTCGGGCACCGGGGAGCTGTTTTTT. V and J are TRBV19 and TRBJ2-2, with a weak D call TRBD1 (6 bases). The CDR3 has 15 residues. The germline V gene encodes CDR1 LNHDA and CDR2 SQIVND (reference sequence). The V end was cut by 2 bases, the J end by 4 bases, with 11 bases between. The variable domain in full, with the rest retrieved from reference TRBV19 and TRBJ2-2, is DGGITQSPKYLFRKEGQNVTLSCEQNLNHDAMYWYRQDPGQGLRLIYYSQIVNDFQKGDIAEGYSVSREKKESFPLTVTSAQKNPTAFYLCASSITGSGTGELFFGEGSRLTVL.

The chain employs TRBV12-3 or TRBV12-4 and TRBJ2-7; D is possibly TRBD1 (6 bases). V dropped 5 bases and J dropped 6 bases, with 11 bases sitting between them. CDR3 length: 12 amino acids. The CDR3 sequence: CASSLGHVEQYF. The CDR3 DNA sequence: TGTGCCAGCAGTCTGGGACACGTCGAGCAGTACTTC.

This clonotype has at least ten counts. This chain uses TRBV28 with TRBJ2-5; TRBD1 agrees at 7 bases. Trimming at V came to 5 bases and at J to 2 bases, leaving 5 bases not matched to a gene. Germline V lookup: CDR1 MDHEN, CDR2 SYDVKM. The CDR3 spans 14 residues. Here the CDR3 reads CASSPPDRQETQYF. Written as DNA, the CDR3 is TGTGCCAGCAGTCCCCCGGACAGGCAAGAGACCCAGTACTTC.

The chain links TRBV9 to TRBJ2-5; 8 bases fit TRBD2. This CDR3 has 14 residues. The V gene end was trimmed by 0 bases and the J gene end by 3 bases; junction bases not matched to a gene: 1. Germline CDR1 and CDR2: SGDLS and YYNGEE. The CDR3 region has the DNA TGTGCCAGCAGCGTAGAGGGACTAGAAGAGACCCAGTACTTC. Translating gives CASSVEGLEETQYF.

This clonotype has at least ten counts. The rearrangement uses TRBV28 and TRBJ1-1, with a tentative D call TRBD1 (6 bases). V lost 2 bases and J 7 bases, leaving 14 bases between the germline ends. The CDR3 is 14 residues long. Germline V lookup: CDR1 MDHEN, CDR2 SYDVKM. This CDR3 is CASSLKGGGGEAFF. The DNA of the CDR3 is TGTGCCAGCAGTTTAAAGGGAGGGGGGGGTGAAGCTTTCTTT.

This clonotype was picked up one time. DNA for the CDR3: TGCGCCAGTGGACTAGCGGGAGGGATGGAGACCCAGTACTTC. Translated: CASGLAGGMETQYF. This chain uses TRBV5-1 with TRBJ2-5; TRBD2 matches at 15 bases. Germline V gene data show CDR1 as SGHRS and CDR2 as YFSETQ. The CDR3 runs to 14 residues. Trimming took 8 bases from V and 5 from J; bases not matched to a gene: 4.

This clonotype came up many times. This rearrangement joins TRBV7-2 to TRBJ1-1, with TRBD1 identical over 8 bases. Per germline, CDR1 SGHTA and CDR2 FQGNSA. V lost 1 base and J lost 8; bases outside the gene matches: 3. The CDR3 totals 13 residues. CDR3 bases: TGTGCCAGCAGCTTAGACAGGGGGGACGAAGCTTTCTTT. Translated, it gives CASSLDRGDEAFF.

The chain joins TRBV7-3 to TRBJ1-1, with unresolved D. V lost 1 base to trimming and J lost 4 bases, with 7 bases between them. The CDR3 covers 13 residues. Germline-derived CDR1 and CDR2 are SGHTA and FQGTGA. CDR3 sequence (DNA): TGTGCCAGCAGCTTAAGGTGGAGCACTGAAGCTTTCTTT. It is translated as CASSLRWSTEAFF.

A few counts support this clonotype. The chain couples TRBV29-1 to TRBJ1-1, with a weak D call TRBD1 (5 bases). V gave up 1 base and J gave up 5 bases, with 17 bases separating them. This CDR3 is built from 15 residues. Per germline, CDR1 SQVTM and CDR2 ANQGSEA. CDR3 amino acids: CSVEGPGEGGTEAFF. The CDR3 region has the DNA TGCAGCGTTGAAGGCCCGGGGGAGGGAGGAACTGAAGCTTTCTTT.

The sample holds a few counts of this clonotype. The rearrangement joins TRBV7-9 to TRBJ2-5, with a tentative D call TRBD2 (5 bases). The CDR3 runs to 12 residues. Trimming took off 9 bases at V and 4 bases at J, with 12 bases between the two ends. Germline V CDR1 and CDR2: SEHNR, FQNEAQ (reference sequence). The DNA for the CDR3 is TGTGCCAGGGAAGGCGGGCTAGAGACCCAGTACTTC. It specifies CAREGGLETQYF.

The chain combines TRBV9 with TRBJ1-2; unclear D gene. This CDR3 has 15 residues. Trimming removed 0 bases from V and 4 bases from J, with 13 bases in between. Looked up from germline, CDR1 is SGDLS and CDR2 is YYNGEE. In nucleotides, the CDR3 is TGTGCCAGCAGCGTAGGACCACACCTCTCCTATGGCTACACCTTC. Translating gives CASSVGPHLSYGYTF.

This clonotype was detected many times. The genes are TRBV28 and TRBJ2-7, with D unresolved. CDR1 and CDR2 from the germline V gene are MDHEN and SYDVKM. V lost 7 bases, J lost 4 bases, and 8 bases lay in between. This CDR3 comprises 11 residues. The CDR3 region is CASTFQYEQYF. The CDR3, as DNA: TGTGCCAGCACCTTCCAGTACGAGCAGTACTTC.

The V gene is TRBV29-1, the J gene TRBJ2-2, with 7 nucleotides matching TRBD2. V was clipped by 7 bases and J by 3 bases; unmatched bases: 5. CDR1 and CDR2 (germline): SQVTM, ANQGSEA. The CDR3 covers 13 residues. CDR3 residues: CSGSGGYTGELFF. CDR3 DNA: TGCAGCGGATCGGGGGGTTACACCGGGGAGCTGTTTTTT.

The V and J genes are TRBV7-8 and TRBJ2-5; D might be TRBD1 (5 bases). The CDR3 loop spans 14 amino acids. Germline V gene sequence: CDR1 SGHVS, CDR2 FQNEAQ. The V gene lost 1 base and the J gene lost 3 bases, with 9 bases spanning the gap. The CDR3 is CASSLVSREETQYF. In DNA form, the CDR3 reads TGTGCCAGCAGCTTAGTTTCCAGGGAAGAGACCCAGTACTTC.

The chain uses TRBV19 and TRBJ1-2, with 7 nucleotides matching TRBD1. V was clipped by 4 bases and J by 8 bases; unmatched bases: 16. The CDR3 is 16 residues long. Per germline, CDR1 LNHDA and CDR2 SQIVND (reference sequence). CDR3 nucleotide sequence: TGTGCCAGTAGTACCAGGGGGACGGGGACGGATGTAGGCTACACCTTC. This sequence encodes CASSTRGTGTDVGYTF.

This clonotype came up once. The rearrangement joins TRBV30 to TRBJ2-2; D not certain. CDR1 is GTSNPN, CDR2 SVGIG, per germline (reference sequence). V lost 1 base, J lost 6 bases, and 12 bases lay in between. The CDR3 is made up of 14 amino acids. The CDR3 DNA is TGTGCCTGGAGTGAAGCGATAGTCTCCGGGGAGCTGTTTTTT. This gives the protein CAWSEAIVSGELFF. Filled out from reference TRBV30 and TRBJ2-2, the complete variable domain reads SQTIHQWPATLVQPVGSPLSLECTVEGTSNPNLYWYRQAAGRGLQLLFYSVGIGQISSEVPQNLSASRPQDRQFILSSKKLLLSDSGFYLCAWSEAIVSGELFFGEGSRLTVL.

This clonotype showed up just a few times. A read error may explain this, as a much larger clone is one base away. The genes are TRBV12-3 or TRBV12-4 and TRBJ1-5; TRBD1 aligns across 8 bases. Trimming took 2 bases from V and 14 from J; bases not matched to a gene: 11. The CDR3 runs to 14 residues. The CDR3 nucleotides read TGTGCCAGCAGTTTATCAGAAGGACAGGGATCCAAGCATTTT. Amino acids: CASSLSEGQGSKHF.

This clonotype was observed once. The CDR3 nucleotides read TGCGCCAGCAGCCAAGATAAAGGCCGGGATTATGGCTACACCTTC. Encoded protein: CASSQDKGRDYGYTF. The rearrangement links TRBV4-1 to TRBJ1-2; D gene ambiguous. V dropped 0 bases and J dropped 5 bases, with 13 bases sitting between them. The CDR3 consists of 15 residues. Germline CDR1 is MGHRA and CDR2 is YSYEKL.

This clonotype was seen only a few times. The J gene is TRBJ1-1, the V gene TRBV6-1, with 9 bases that match TRBD1. The V and J ends lost 5 bases and 8 bases, in that order; junction bases with no gene match: 9. The CDR3 spans 14 residues. Germline V lookup: CDR1 MNHNS, CDR2 SASEGT. In nucleotides, the CDR3 is TGTGCCAGCAGTATCCTGGGACAGGGAGTGGAAGCTTTCTTT. This gives the protein CASSILGQGVEAFF.

In this sample, this clonotype turned up many times. This chain links TRBV14 with TRBJ2-5; 9 bases agree with TRBD1. Trimming at V came to 5 bases and at J to 5 bases, leaving 12 bases not matched to a gene. The CDR3 has 16 residues. The V gene's germline CDR1 is SGHDN and CDR2 FVKESK. In DNA, the CDR3 is TGTGCCAGCAGCACCTCCGACAGGGGGATCTGGGAGACCCAGTACTTC. It yields the protein CASSTSDRGIWETQYF.

This rearrangement joins TRBV29-1 to TRBJ2-2, with D perhaps matching TRBD1 or TRBD2 (5 bases each). V was shortened by 3 bases and J by 0 bases, with 14 bases between the two germline ends. The CDR3 contains 16 residues. CDR1 is SQVTM and CDR2 is ANQGSEA in the germline V gene. The CDR3 region has the DNA TGCAGCGTTGAGGGGATCGGGACCTCGAACACCGGGGAGCTGTTTTTT. It encodes CSVEGIGTSNTGELFF.

This rearrangement joins TRBV20-1 to TRBJ1-1; 8 nucleotides match TRBD1. J lost 8 bases, V lost 4 bases, and 3 bases had no gene match. The CDR3 covers 11 residues. Germline loops: CDR1 DFQATT, CDR2 SNEGSKA (reference sequence). The CDR3 sequence: CSATRQGEAFF. The CDR3 DNA follows: TGCAGTGCTACCCGACAGGGGGAAGCTTTCTTT.